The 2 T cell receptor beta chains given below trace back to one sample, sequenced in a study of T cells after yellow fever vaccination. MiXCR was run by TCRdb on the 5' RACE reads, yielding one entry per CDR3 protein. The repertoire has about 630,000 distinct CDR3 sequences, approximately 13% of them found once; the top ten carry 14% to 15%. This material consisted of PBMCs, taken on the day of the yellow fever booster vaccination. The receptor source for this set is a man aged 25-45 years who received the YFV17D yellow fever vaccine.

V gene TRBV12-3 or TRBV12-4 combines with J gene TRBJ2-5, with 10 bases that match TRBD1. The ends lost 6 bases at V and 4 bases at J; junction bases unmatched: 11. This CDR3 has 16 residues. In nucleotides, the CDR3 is TGTGCCAGCAGCCCATTGTGGTGGGACAGGGGAGAGACCCAGTACTTC. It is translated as CASSPLWWDRGETQYF.

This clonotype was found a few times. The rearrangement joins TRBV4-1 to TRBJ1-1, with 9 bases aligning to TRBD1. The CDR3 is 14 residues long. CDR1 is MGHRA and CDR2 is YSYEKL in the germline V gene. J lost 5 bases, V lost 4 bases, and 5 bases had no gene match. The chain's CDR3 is CASSPTGGSTEAFF. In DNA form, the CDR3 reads TGCGCCAGCAGCCCCACAGGGGGCTCAACTGAAGCTTTCTTT.